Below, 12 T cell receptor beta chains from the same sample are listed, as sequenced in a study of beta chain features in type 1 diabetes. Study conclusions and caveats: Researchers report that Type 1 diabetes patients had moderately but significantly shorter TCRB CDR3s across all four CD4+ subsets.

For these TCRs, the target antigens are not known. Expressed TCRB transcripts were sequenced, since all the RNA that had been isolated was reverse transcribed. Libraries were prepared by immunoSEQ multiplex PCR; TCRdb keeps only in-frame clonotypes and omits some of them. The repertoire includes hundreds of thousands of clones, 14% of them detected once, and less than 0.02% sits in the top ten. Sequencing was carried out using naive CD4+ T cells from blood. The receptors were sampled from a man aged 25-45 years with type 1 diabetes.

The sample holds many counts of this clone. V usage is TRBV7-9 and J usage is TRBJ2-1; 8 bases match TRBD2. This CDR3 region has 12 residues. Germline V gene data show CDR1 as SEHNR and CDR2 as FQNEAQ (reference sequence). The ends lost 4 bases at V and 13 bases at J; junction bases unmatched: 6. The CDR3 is CASSSGLALQFF. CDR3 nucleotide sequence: TGTGCCAGCAGCTCCGGACTAGCACTCCAGTTCTTC.

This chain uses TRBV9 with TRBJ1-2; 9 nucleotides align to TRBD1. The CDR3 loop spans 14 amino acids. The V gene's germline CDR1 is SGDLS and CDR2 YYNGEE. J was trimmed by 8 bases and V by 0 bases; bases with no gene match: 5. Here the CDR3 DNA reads TGTGCCAGCAGCGTAGCACAGGGGGCATGGGGCTACACCTTC. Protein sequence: CASSVAQGAWGYTF.

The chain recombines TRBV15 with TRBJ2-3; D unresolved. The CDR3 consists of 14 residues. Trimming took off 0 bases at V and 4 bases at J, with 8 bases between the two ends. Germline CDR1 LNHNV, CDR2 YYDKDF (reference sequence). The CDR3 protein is CATSREAIPDTQYF. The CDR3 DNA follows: TGTGCCACCAGCAGAGAAGCTATCCCAGATACGCAGTATTTT. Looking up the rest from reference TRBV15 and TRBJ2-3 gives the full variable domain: DAMVIQNPRYQVTQFGKPVTLSCSQTLNHNVMYWYQQKSSQAPKLLFHYYDKDFNNEADTPDNFQSRRPNTSFCFLDIRSPGLGDTAMYLCATSREAIPDTQYFGPGTRLTVL.

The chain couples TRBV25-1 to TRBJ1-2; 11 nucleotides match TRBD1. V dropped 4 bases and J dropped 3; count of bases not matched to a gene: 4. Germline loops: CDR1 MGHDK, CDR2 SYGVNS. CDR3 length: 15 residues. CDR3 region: CASSAPGQGDYGYTF. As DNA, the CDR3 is TGTGCCAGCAGTGCGCCGGGACAGGGGGACTATGGCTACACCTTC.

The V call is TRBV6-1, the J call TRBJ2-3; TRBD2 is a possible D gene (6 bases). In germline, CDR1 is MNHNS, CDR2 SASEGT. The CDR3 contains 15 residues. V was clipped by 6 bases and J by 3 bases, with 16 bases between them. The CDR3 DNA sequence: TGTGCCAGCAGGCCGGGGGAGGCCGGTACAGATACGCAGTATTTT. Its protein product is CASRPGEAGTDTQYF.

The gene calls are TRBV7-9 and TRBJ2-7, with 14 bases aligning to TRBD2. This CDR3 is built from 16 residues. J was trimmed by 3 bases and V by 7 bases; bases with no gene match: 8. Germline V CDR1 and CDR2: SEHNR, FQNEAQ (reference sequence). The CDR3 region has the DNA TGTGCCAGCACTCCCAAGGGACTAGCGGGAGACTACGAGCAGTACTTC. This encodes CASTPKGLAGDYEQYF.

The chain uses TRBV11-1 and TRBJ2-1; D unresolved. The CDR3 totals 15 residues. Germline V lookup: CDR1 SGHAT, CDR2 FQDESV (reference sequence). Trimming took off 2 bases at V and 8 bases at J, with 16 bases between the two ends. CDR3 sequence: CASSLSWATRDEQFF. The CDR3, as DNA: TGTGCCAGCAGCTTATCGTGGGCGACGCGTGATGAGCAGTTCTTC.

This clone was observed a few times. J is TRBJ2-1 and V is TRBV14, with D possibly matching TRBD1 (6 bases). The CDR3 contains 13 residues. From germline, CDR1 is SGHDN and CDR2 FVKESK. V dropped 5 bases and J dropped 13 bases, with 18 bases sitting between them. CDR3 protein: CASSYRTGGTQFF. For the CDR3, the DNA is TGTGCCAGCAGCTACCGGACGGGTGGGACACAGTTCTTC.

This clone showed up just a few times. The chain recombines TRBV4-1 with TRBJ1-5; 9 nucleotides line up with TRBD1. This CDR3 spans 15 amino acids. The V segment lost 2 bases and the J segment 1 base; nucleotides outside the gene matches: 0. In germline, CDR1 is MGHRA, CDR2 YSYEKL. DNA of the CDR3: TGCGCCAGCAGCCAAACAGGGGGCAGCAATCAGCCCCAGCATTTT. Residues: CASSQTGGSNQPQHF.

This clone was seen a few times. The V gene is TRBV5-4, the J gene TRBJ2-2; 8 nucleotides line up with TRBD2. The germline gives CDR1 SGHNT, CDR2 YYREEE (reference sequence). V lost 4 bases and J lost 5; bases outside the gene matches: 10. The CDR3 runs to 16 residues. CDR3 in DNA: TGTGCCAGCAGCAAACCGGGACTAGACACAACCGGGGAGCTGTTTTTT. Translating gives CASSKPGLDTTGELFF.

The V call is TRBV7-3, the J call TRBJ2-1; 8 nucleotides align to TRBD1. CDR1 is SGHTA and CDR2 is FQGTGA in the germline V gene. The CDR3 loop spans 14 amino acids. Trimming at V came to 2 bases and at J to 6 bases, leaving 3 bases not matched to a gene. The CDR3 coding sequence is TGTGCCAGCAGCTTACGGACAGGGTCCAATGAGCAGTTCTTC. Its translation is CASSLRTGSNEQFF.

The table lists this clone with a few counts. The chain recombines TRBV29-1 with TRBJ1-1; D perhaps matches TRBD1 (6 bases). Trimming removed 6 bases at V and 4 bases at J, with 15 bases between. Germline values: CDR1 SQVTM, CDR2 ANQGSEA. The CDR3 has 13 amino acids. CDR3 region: CSVDQGPGTEAFF. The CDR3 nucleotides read TGCAGCGTGGACCAGGGGCCAGGCACTGAAGCTTTCTTT.